The 3 T cell receptor beta chains presented below share a single source sample, sequenced in a study of molecular identifiers for immune sequencing clone quantification. Each CDR3 protein gets one entry after TCRdb re-called the PCR reads with MiXCR. Found here are hundreds of thousands of distinct CDR3 sequences, about 25% of them singletons; the top ten hold 0.78%. Sequenced material: naive CD8+ T cells from blood, with Jurkat cell RNA spiked in. Subset given: FACS-sorted CD8+CD4-CCR7+CD45RA+ naive T cells. Receptors were obtained from a human donor in good health. Some libraries in this study had Jurkat cell RNA spiked in.

A word on this clonotype: A much larger clone differs from this one at a single base, so this may be a read error. The chain is built from TRBV30 and TRBJ2-3, with a possible D match to TRBD2 (5 bases). This CDR3 spans 10 amino acids. From germline, CDR1 is GTSNPN and CDR2 SVGIG (reference sequence). The CDR3 is CAWELDTRYF. The CDR3, as DNA: TGTGCCTGGGAACTAGATACGCGGTATTTT.

About this clonotype: Since the CDR3 does not end with the conserved phenylalanine or tryptophan, this likely comes from a read error. This chain links TRBV11-2 with TRBJ2-7; the D gene could be TRBD1 or TRBD2 (6 bases each). CDR1 is SGHAT, CDR2 FQNNGV, per germline. Trimming stripped 5 bases from V and 6 bases from J, with 17 bases between. CDR3 length: 14 amino acids. In DNA, the CDR3 is TGTGCCAGCAGCCCGAAGGGGGGAATGGGCGAGCAGTACTCC. Protein: CASSPKGGMGEQYS.

The chain couples TRBV7-9 to TRBJ1-1; 9 bases line up with TRBD1. The germline V gene has CDR1 SEHNR and CDR2 FQNEAQ (reference sequence). The CDR3 length is 14 residues. V dropped 4 bases and J dropped 3; count of bases not matched to a gene: 3. The CDR3 reads CASSSGQGDTEAFF. CDR3 sequence (DNA): TGTGCCAGCAGCTCGGGACAGGGAGACACTGAAGCTTTCTTT.